These T cell receptor beta chains were read from a single sample in a study of T cell changes during pregnancy in multiple sclerosis. Sequenced by immunoSEQ multiplex PCR; TCRdb stores in-frame clones only, minus some. The data hold about 86,000 clones, with 91% observed a single time. The input for sequencing was peripheral blood, taken in the first trimester of pregnancy. The receptors come from a female donor in good health, enrolled as a control in a pregnancy study. Each CDR3 is given with its conserved first and last residue. A D gene is named only where the DNA matches it firmly. Size values are once, few and many counts, or a class for expanded clones, and some rows have none.

V gene	J gene	D gene	clone size	CDR3 DNA	CDR3 protein
TRBV7-3	TRBJ2-5	TRBD2	-	TGTGCCAGCAGCTTGAGGCTAGCGGGGGGGCACGAGACCCAGTACTTC	CASSLRLAGGHETQYF
TRBV9	TRBJ2-1	TRBD2	-	TGTGCCAGCAGCGCCAAACTAGCGGGGGGGCAAAATGAGCAGTTCTTC	CASSAKLAGGQNEQFF
TRBV7-6	TRBJ2-5	-	-	TGTGCCAGCAGCTTAGGGGGGCGCCAAGAGACCCAGTACTTC	CASSLGGRQETQYF
TRBV4-2	TRBJ1-6	-	-	TGTGCCAGCAGCCAAGACCAGAACTATAATTCACCCCTCCACTTT	CASSQDQNYNSPLHF
TRBV4-3	TRBJ1-2	-	-	TGCGCCAGCAGCCAAGAGGGAGCAGAGTATCGCTATGGCTACACCTTC	CASSQEGAEYRYGYTF
TRBV18	TRBJ2-1	TRBD2	-	TGTGCCAGCTCACCCGCCGCGGGGAGTGGCGGGGGAGGGAATGAGCAGTTCTTC	CASSPAAGSGGGGNEQFF
TRBV7-3	TRBJ1-6	-	-	TGTGCCAGCAGCCCCAACCCGGGGTCACCCCTCCACTTT	CASSPNPGSPLHF
TRBV1	TRBJ1-1	-	-	TGCACCAGCAGCCAAGAAGGAGCGAGTTTCTTT	CTSSQEGASFF
TRBV6-6	TRBJ1-1	-	-	TGTGCCAGCAGTTACCCCGACACTGAAGCTTTCTTT	CASSYPDTEAFF
TRBV4-3	TRBJ2-6	-	-	TGCGCCAGCAGCCAAGATCAAGGGGCCGGGGCCAACGTCCTGACTTTC	CASSQDQGAGANVLTF
TRBV4-3	TRBJ2-1	-	-	TGCGCCAGCAGCCAAGATTTTGGGTGGAGCTCCTACAATGAGCAGTTCTTC	CASSQDFGWSSYNEQFF
TRBV5-6	TRBJ1-5	-	-	TGTGCCAGCAGTGGTCGGCGGAATCAGCCCCAGCATTTT	CASSGRRNQPQHF
TRBV30	TRBJ2-3	-	-	TGTGCCTGGAGTGCCGGCGGGGAAACAGATACGCAGTATTTT	CAWSAGGETDTQYF
TRBV4-2	TRBJ1-2	-	-	TGTGCCAGCAGCCAGGGTAAAAGGCCTGCTACTAATGGCTACACCTTC	CASSQGKRPATNGYTF
TRBV18	TRBJ2-3	-	-	TGTGCCAGCTCAGAGGGCCTAGTCACAGATACGCAGTATTTT	CASSEGLVTDTQYF
TRBV7-8	TRBJ2-5	-	-	TGTGCCAGCAGCTCCCCCGTTGCTAGCCGTTACTTC	CASSSPVASRYF
TRBV9	TRBJ2-7	-	once	TGTGCCAGCAGCGTAGCCCCGGGGAATAACTACGAGCAGTACTTC	CASSVAPGNNYEQYF
TRBV19	TRBJ2-7	-	-	TGTGCCAGTAGTATCTCTACCTCTTACGAGCAGTACTTC	CASSISTSYEQYF
TRBV5-1	TRBJ1-1	TRBD1	-	TGCGCCAGCAGCTACGGGACAGGGGTGCCTGAAGCTTTCTTT	CASSYGTGVPEAFF
TRBV29-1	TRBJ1-1	-	-	TGCAGCGTTGAAGCGACAGAACTCGAAGCTTTCTTT	CSVEATELEAFF
TRBV9	TRBJ1-2	TRBD1	-	TGTGCCAGCAGCTCCCAGACAGGGGTCGGCTATGGCTACACCTTC	CASSSQTGVGYGYTF
TRBV19	TRBJ1-3	TRBD1	once	TGTGCCAGTAGTATTCAGGGGGCTGGAAACACCATATATTTT	CASSIQGAGNTIYF
TRBV9	TRBJ1-5	TRBD1	once	TGTGCCAGCAGCGTAGGGGACAGTAATAGCAATCAGCCCCAGCATTTT	CASSVGDSNSNQPQHF
TRBV28	TRBJ1-2	TRBD1	-	TGTGCCAGCGGGACAGACTATGGCTACACCTTC	CASGTDYGYTF
TRBV7-2	TRBJ2-5	-	-	TGTGCCAGCAGCTTGGGTGGGCCGGGGGAGACCCAGTACTTC	CASSLGGPGETQYF
TRBV7-2	TRBJ2-4	-	once	TGTGCCAGCAGCGCAGGGGAAAACATTCAGTACTTC	CASSAGENIQYF
TRBV18	TRBJ2-1	-	few	TGTGCCAGCTCACCTACTCTAGCGAATGAGCAGTTCTTC	CASSPTLANEQFF
TRBV9	TRBJ2-5	TRBD2	-	TGTGCCAGCAGTCGTTGGGGGGGGGAAAAGGAGACCCAGTACTTC	CASSRWGGEKETQYF
TRBV5-1	TRBJ2-1	TRBD1	-	TGCGCCAGCAGCTGGGACAGGGGCAATGAGCAGTTCTTC	CASSWDRGNEQFF
TRBV5-1	TRBJ2-7	-	-	TGCGCCAGCAGCTTTGGACAGAGCTACGAGCAGTACTTC	CASSFGQSYEQYF
TRBV7-9	TRBJ1-5	TRBD1	-	TGTGCCAGCAGCGATCCGGGACAGAATCAGCCCCAGCATTTT	CASSDPGQNQPQHF
TRBV6-6	TRBJ2-2	-	-	TGTGCCAGCAGCGTTGGACAGAACACCGGGGAGCTGTTTTTT	CASSVGQNTGELFF
TRBV7-3	TRBJ1-3	-	-	TGTGCCAGCAGTCGCGGCGGGGGGAATGGAAACACCATATATTTT	CASSRGGGNGNTIYF
TRBV10-3	TRBJ2-3	TRBD2	-	TGTGCCATCAGTGAGTCGAGGGTACTAGCGGGGGGGCCGACAGATACGCAGTATTTT	CAISESRVLAGGPTDTQYF
TRBV5-4	TRBJ2-2	TRBD2	-	TGTGCCAGCAGCCCTACGGGGACTAGAGGTACCGGGGAGCTGTTTTTT	CASSPTGTRGTGELFF
TRBV21-1	TRBJ2-7	-	-	TGTGCCAGCAGCAACGAAAACAACGACCGGGACAGGGGTAGTAATACCTCCTACGAGCAGTACTTC	CASSNENNDRDRGSNTSYEQYF
TRBV19	TRBJ2-7	TRBD2	-	TGTGCCAGTTCGTTCTCTGGGGGGGCCTACGAGCAGTACTTC	CASSFSGGAYEQYF
TRBV11-2	TRBJ2-7	-	-	TGTGCCAGCAGCTCCGGCGGCGGGACCCCCAGGAGTTACGAGCAGTACTTC	CASSSGGGTPRSYEQYF
TRBV4-3	TRBJ1-4	TRBD1	-	TGCGCCAGCAGCCAGAGGACAGGATTACGTGAAAAACTGTTTTTT	CASSQRTGLREKLFF
TRBV11-1	TRBJ1-2	-	-	TGTGCCAGCAGCTTAAACGACAGTCCTATTGGCTACACCTTC	CASSLNDSPIGYTF
TRBV5-6	TRBJ1-3	-	once	TGTGCCAGCAGCTTGGACAATTTTAGCGGAAACACCATATATTTT	CASSLDNFSGNTIYF